The 6 T cell receptor beta chains given below trace back to one sample, sequenced in a study of T-cell memory formation after mild COVID-19 (dated by TCRdb to 2020 to 2023). Library preparation used 5' RACE. TCRdb shows the sequencer as Illumina NovaSeq 6000. TCRdb reprocessing: public reads trimmed at Q25 with fastp, clones called with MiXCR, in-frame beta chains kept. Rows are combined by CDR3 protein, so each entry shows the most common genes and DNA. The sample has about 290,000 distinct CDR3 sequences on record, around 15% of them singletons. The ten top clones hold 22% of the sample. Sample: PBMCs or a T cell subset sorted from them (not recorded which). The receptors here all came from a man aged 18 to 30 who had mild COVID-19 (a few samples of this study predate the infection). The sample titles of this study are shuffled in the database, so cell type and time point are left out; the donor was told from shared clones.

This sequence joins TRBV6-1 and TRBJ2-5, with D perhaps matching TRBD1 (6 bases). Trimming removed 5 bases at V and 1 base at J, with 14 bases between. Per germline, CDR1 MNHNS and CDR2 SASEGT. The CDR3 consists of 15 residues. CDR3 sequence (DNA): TGTGCCAGCAGTATGGGGACAACCCTCCAAGAGACCCAGTACTTC. Its translation: CASSMGTTLQETQYF.

The V and J genes are TRBV11-2 and TRBJ2-7, with 9 bases matching TRBD1. Germline CDR1 is SGHAT and CDR2 is FQNNGV. The CDR3 is 14 amino acids. J was trimmed by 5 bases and V by 5 bases; bases with no gene match: 7. This chain's CDR3 is CASSRDRVDHEQYF. DNA of the CDR3: TGTGCCAGCAGCCGGGACAGGGTAGACCACGAGCAGTACTTC.

The rearrangement uses TRBV6-2 or TRBV6-3 and TRBJ1-1; maybe TRBD1 (5 bases). Trimming cost V 4 bases and J 3 bases, with 15 bases left between them. This CDR3 spans 15 amino acids. Looked up from germline, CDR1 is MNHEY and CDR2 is SVGEGT. The CDR3 is CASSFTGRGHTEAFF. The CDR3 region has the DNA TGTGCCAGCAGTTTTACAGGTCGCGGGCACACTGAAGCTTTCTTT.

This clonotype was seen only a few times. The V and J genes are TRBV2 and TRBJ1-4; D gene ambiguous. Trimming pared 7 bases from V and 0 bases from J, leaving 6 bases between. The CDR3 runs to 13 residues. Germline V lookup: CDR1 SNHLY, CDR2 FYNNEI. CDR3 residues: CASKTTTNEKLFF. CDR3 nucleotide sequence: TGTGCCAGCAAAACTACAACTAATGAAAAACTGTTTTTT.

There are many counts of this clonotype. V usage is TRBV4-3 and J usage is TRBJ2-1; the D call may be TRBD1 or TRBD2 (7 bases each). CDR3 length: 16 residues. CDR1 is LGHNA, CDR2 YSLEER, per germline. V was clipped by 0 bases and J by 7 bases, with 16 bases between them. The DNA for the CDR3 is TGCGCCAGCAGCCAAGAAGGGAGGGGGCGGCGGAATGAGCAGTTCTTC. Amino acid sequence: CASSQEGRGRRNEQFF.

This clonotype has ten or more counts. The chain uses TRBV5-1 and TRBJ2-2; TRBD1 aligns across 8 bases. The V gene's germline CDR1 is SGHRS and CDR2 YFSETQ. This CDR3 comprises 15 residues. The V segment lost 4 bases and the J segment 3 bases; nucleotides outside the gene matches: 5. The CDR3 DNA sequence: TGCGCCAGCAGCCCAGGACAGGGATACACCGGGGAGCTGTTTTTT. It specifies CASSPGQGYTGELFF. The complete variable domain, with remaining parts taken from reference TRBV5-1 and TRBJ2-2, reads KAGVTQTPRYLIKTRGQQVTLSCSPISGHRSVSWYQQTPGQGLQFLFEYFSETQRNKGNFPGRFSGRQFSNSRSEMNVSTLELGDSALYLCASSPGQGYTGELFFGEGSRLTVL.